Following are 20 T cell receptor beta chains from one sample sequenced in a study of blood T cell repertoires in COVID-19. Measured with immunoSEQ multiplex PCR; TCRdb has only the in-frame clones, and not every one. The table lists more than 400,000 clones, around 85% of them singletons. Sequenced input: peripheral blood. Source of these receptors: a human donor in a cohort sampled during active COVID-19.

On this clone itself: The same CDR3 also results from other DNA sequences found in this sample. This chain links TRBV11-2 with TRBJ2-3, with 9 bases that match TRBD2. V dropped 1 base and J dropped 1; count of bases not matched to a gene: 6. The CDR3 length is 17 residues. The germline gives CDR1 SGHAT, CDR2 FQNNGV. CDR3 sequence: CASSLGVSGSGTDTQYF. DNA for the CDR3: TGTGCCAGCAGCTTAGGGGTTAGCGGGAGCGGCACAGATACGCAGTATTTT.

The chain employs TRBV5-4 and TRBJ2-2; the match to TRBD1 covers 7 bases. Germline-derived CDR1 and CDR2 are SGHNT and YYREEE (reference sequence). The J segment lost 3 bases and the V segment lost 1 base, leaving 3 bases of the junction unmatched. The CDR3 loop spans 15 amino acids. The CDR3: CASSLRQGYTGELFF. In nucleotides, the CDR3 is TGTGCCAGCAGCTTGAGACAGGGATACACCGGGGAGCTGTTTTTT.

V gene TRBV7-3 combines with J gene TRBJ2-3; 10 positions match TRBD2. The CDR3 contains 15 residues. Germline lookup yields CDR1 SGHTA and CDR2 FQGTGA. The ends lost 5 bases at V and 3 bases at J; junction bases unmatched: 5. The CDR3 loop reads CASSPLAGATDTQYF. DNA for the CDR3: TGTGCCAGCAGCCCCCTAGCGGGAGCAACAGATACGCAGTATTTT. Drawing the rest from reference TRBV7-3 and TRBJ2-3, the complete variable domain is GAGVSQTPSNKVTEKGKYVELRCDPISGHTALYWYRQSLGQGPEFLIYFQGTGAADDSGLPNDRFFAVRPEGSVSTLKIQRTERGDSAVYLCASSPLAGATDTQYFGPGTRLTVL.

The chain couples TRBV3-1 (or the pseudogene TRBV3-2) to TRBJ1-1, with 7 bases fitting TRBD1. V was pared by 3 bases and J by 1 base, with 5 bases of the junction left unmatched. Germline loops: CDR1 LGHDT, CDR2 YNNKEL (reference sequence). The CDR3 extends over 15 amino acids. The CDR3 reads CASSQGGQRNTEAFF. The CDR3 nucleotides read TGTGCCAGCAGCCAGGGGGGACAGAGGAACACTGAAGCTTTCTTT.

This clone was seen just once. Here the CDR3 DNA reads TGTGCCAGCAGCTTAGAGACAGCTAACTATGGCTACACCTTC. Translated, it gives CASSLETANYGYTF. The J gene is TRBJ1-2, the V gene TRBV7-9, with D perhaps TRBD1 (5 bases). This CDR3 is 14 amino acids long. V lost 1 base to trimming and J lost 0 bases, with 6 bases between them. Germline V gene data show CDR1 as SEHNR and CDR2 as FQNEAQ (reference sequence).

The chain links TRBV27 to TRBJ1-4, with D uncertain. Per germline, CDR1 MNHEY and CDR2 SMNVEV (reference sequence). Trimming shortened V by 2 bases and J by 14 bases, and 15 bases separated the two germline ends. This CDR3 has 13 residues. The CDR3 coding sequence is TGTGCCAGCAGTTTACGGGAAAGGCAGTACCTGTTTTTT. Its protein is CASSLRERQYLFF.

This sequence joins TRBV19 and TRBJ1-1, with D maybe TRBD1 (5 bases). The CDR3 is 12 residues long. CDR1 and CDR2 from the germline V gene are LNHDA and SQIVND (reference sequence). Trimming removed 3 bases from V and 7 bases from J, with 9 bases in between. In DNA, the CDR3 is TGTGCCAGTAGTATCCAGGGCAATGAAGCTTTCTTT. This sequence encodes CASSIQGNEAFF.

This chain uses TRBV4-2 with TRBJ2-7; 9 bases match TRBD2. Germline V gene sequence: CDR1 LGHNA, CDR2 YNFKEQ. The V and J ends lost 4 bases and 6 bases, in that order; junction bases with no gene match: 7. The CDR3 runs 14 residues. This CDR3 is CASSPTRSGSEQYF. CDR3 DNA sequence: TGTGCCAGCAGCCCAACACGTAGCGGGAGCGAGCAGTACTTC.

The chain has TRBV9 and TRBJ2-7, with TRBD1 matching over 8 bases. The length of the CDR3 is 22 residues. The V segment lost 5 bases and the J segment 3 bases; nucleotides outside the gene matches: 31. Germline V lookup: CDR1 SGDLS, CDR2 YYNGEE. The CDR3 loop is CASRLRPQRTGKDCVRRYEQYF. In nucleotides, the CDR3 is TGTGCCAGCAGGCTACGCCCCCAAAGGACAGGGAAAGATTGCGTCCGGCGCTACGAGCAGTACTTC. Full variable domain (outside the CDR3, taken from reference TRBV9 and TRBJ2-7): DSGVTQTPKHLITATGQRVTLRCSPRSGDLSVYWYQQSLDQGLQFLIQYYNGEERAKGNILERFSAQQFPDLHSELNLSSLELGDSALYFCASRLRPQRTGKDCVRRYEQYFGPGTRLTVT.

V is TRBV5-1 and J is TRBJ1-2; 7 bases agree with TRBD1. Germline CDR1 and CDR2: SGHRS and YFSETQ. J was trimmed by 4 bases and V by 4 bases; bases with no gene match: 13. CDR3 length: 16 amino acids. This chain's CDR3 is CASSEGQPPYSYGYTF. In DNA, the CDR3 is TGCGCCAGCAGCGAGGGACAGCCCCCTTATTCCTATGGCTACACCTTC.

This clone was picked up one time. This sequence joins TRBV27 and TRBJ2-2, with TRBD2 as a possible D gene (6 bases). Germline V gene lookup returns CDR1 MNHEY and CDR2 SMNVEV (reference sequence). V was cut by 6 bases and J by 2 bases, with 28 bases left in between. The CDR3 is 20 residues long. CDR3 nucleotide sequence: TGTGCCAGCAGCCGGAATACCATTTCCGGGGACTCACAAAACACCGGGGAGCTGTTTTTT. Translation: CASSRNTISGDSQNTGELFF.

The chain links TRBV3-1 (or the pseudogene TRBV3-2) to TRBJ1-1; the D is unclear. Trimming shortened V by 4 bases and J by 5 bases, and 17 bases separated the two germline ends. Germline V gene sequence: CDR1 LGHDT, CDR2 YNNKEL (reference sequence). The CDR3 totals 15 residues. CDR3 residues: CASSLSLVSRTEAFF. The CDR3, as DNA: TGTGCCAGCAGCCTGAGCCTGGTGTCTCGGACTGAAGCTTTCTTT.

This chain joins TRBV4-2 and TRBJ1-1; unclear D gene. The germline gives CDR1 LGHNA, CDR2 YNFKEQ. V lost 0 bases and J lost 8, with 13 bases in between. This CDR3 comprises 14 residues. CDR3 protein: CASSQDSGLSEAFF. CDR3 nucleotides: TGTGCCAGCAGCCAAGATTCGGGGTTATCGGAAGCTTTCTTT.

The gene calls are TRBV30 and TRBJ1-1; no firm D call. CDR3 length: 12 amino acids. Germline V lookup: CDR1 GTSNPN, CDR2 SVGIG (reference sequence). V was clipped by 2 bases and J by 4 bases, with 8 bases between them. The CDR3 nucleotides read TGTGCCTGGAGTTCGGAGTTCACTGAAGCTTTCTTT. It specifies CAWSSEFTEAFF. The full variable domain, with the rest looked up from reference TRBV30 and TRBJ1-1, is SQTIHQWPATLVQPVGSPLSLECTVEGTSNPNLYWYRQAAGRGLQLLFYSVGIGQISSEVPQNLSASRPQDRQFILSSKKLLLSDSGFYLCAWSSEFTEAFFGQGTRLTVV.

The chain joins TRBV24-1 to TRBJ1-5, with 8 bases that match TRBD1. V lost 4 bases to trimming and J lost 6 bases; unmatched junction nucleotides: 13. CDR3 size: 17 residues. The germline V gene has CDR1 KGHDR and CDR2 SFDVKD. Here the CDR3 reads CATSDPDRVWGTQPQHF. DNA of the CDR3: TGTGCCACCAGTGACCCGGACAGGGTTTGGGGTACTCAGCCCCAGCATTTT.

J is TRBJ2-2 and V is TRBV6-5, with TRBD2 matching 8 bases. The CDR3 runs to 15 residues. Germline V gene data show CDR1 as MNHEY and CDR2 as SVGAGI. Trimming took 6 bases from V and 3 from J; bases not matched to a gene: 6. CDR3 nucleotide sequence: TGTGCCAGCAGATTGACTAGCGCACACACCGGGGAGCTGTTTTTT. Amino acid sequence: CASRLTSAHTGELFF.

V gene TRBV28 combines with J gene TRBJ2-7; D gene uncertain. CDR3 size: 12 residues. CDR1 is MDHEN, CDR2 SYDVKM, per germline. The V and J ends lost 0 bases and 3 bases respectively, with 3 bases between them. The CDR3 nucleotides are TGTGCCAGCAGTTTATGGAGCTACGAGCAGTACTTC. As protein: CASSLWSYEQYF.

V gene TRBV18 combines with J gene TRBJ2-3; D not resolved. CDR3 length: 13 residues. In germline, CDR1 is KGHSH, CDR2 LQKENI. V was clipped by 6 bases and J by 0 bases, with 7 bases between them. The CDR3 here is CASSPSSTDTQYF. CDR3 DNA: TGTGCCAGCTCCCCCTCTAGCACAGATACGCAGTATTTT.

The rearrangement links TRBV28 to TRBJ1-1, with D maybe TRBD1 (6 bases). The CDR3 extends over 12 amino acids. Germline CDR1 MDHEN, CDR2 SYDVKM. V was pared by 2 bases and J by 11 bases, with 12 bases between. For the CDR3, the DNA is TGTGCCAGCAGTTTAAACCCCCAGGGGGCTTTCTTT. Protein product: CASSLNPQGAFF.

This chain connects TRBV18 to TRBJ2-7; D call uncertain. The CDR3 runs to 15 residues. Germline CDR1 and CDR2: KGHSH and LQKENI. Trimming stripped 3 bases from V and 7 bases from J, with 19 bases between. This chain's CDR3 is CASSPVFVSRLEQYF. The CDR3 DNA sequence: TGTGCCAGCTCACCGGTTTTTGTATCGAGGCTGGAGCAGTACTTC.